This passage covers 17 T cell receptor beta chains from one sample sequenced in a study of T-cell reconstitution after alpha-beta-depleted transplantation in children. Researchers prepared the TCRbeta library using unique molecular identifiers, the study reports. TCRdb reanalysed the PCR reads using MiXCR and keeps one entry per CDR3 protein. The table has about 360,000 distinct CDR3 sequences, 13% seen once. Sequencing used PBMCs, obtained from the stem cell graft. The receptors stem from a human donor who donated a stem cell graft to a child with Fanconi anemia.

Concerning this clonotype itself: The junction and the germline gene differ at one end; a read error may be behind it. The J gene is TRBJ2-2, the V gene TRBV7-3; TRBD2 might be the D (6 bases). The CDR3 runs 15 residues. Per the germline V gene, CDR1 is SGHTA and CDR2 is FQGTGA. As DNA, the CDR3 is TGTGCCAGCAGCTTAAAACCGGAGAACACCGGGGGGCTGTTTTTT. Translated, it gives CASSLKPENTGGLFF.

The chain carries TRBV2 and TRBJ2-7; no firm D call. The CDR3 contains 15 residues. The ends were cut back, 1 base at V and 7 bases at J, with 17 bases in the middle. Germline V CDR1 and CDR2: SNHLY, FYNNEI. This CDR3 reads CASSEVRPAVGEQYV. Here the CDR3 DNA reads TGTGCCAGCAGTGAAGTCCGGCCGGCCGTTGGAGAGCAGTACGTC.

The table lists this clonotype with a few counts. CDR3 DNA: TGTGCCAGCAGCCCCCACATTGGCGGGGGGTACAATGAGCAGTTCTTC. Residues: CASSPHIGGGYNEQFF. This chain links TRBV6-1 with TRBJ2-1; 8 nucleotides match TRBD2. The germline CDR1 and CDR2 sequences are MNHNS and SASEGT. J was trimmed by 4 bases and V by 6 bases; bases with no gene match: 11. This CDR3 is built from 16 residues.

V and J are TRBV12-3 or TRBV12-4 and TRBJ2-5; D remains ambiguous. The CDR3 consists of 13 residues. The V and J ends lost 2 bases and 3 bases respectively, with 7 bases between them. The CDR3 loop reads CASSLTAEETQYF. Written as DNA, the CDR3 is TGTGCCAGCAGTTTAACGGCCGAAGAGACCCAGTACTTC.

The chain links TRBV27 to TRBJ2-2, with 10 bases matching TRBD1. This CDR3 has 19 amino acids. CDR1 and CDR2 (germline): MNHEY, SMNVEV (reference sequence). V lost 0 bases to trimming and J lost 7 bases; unmatched junction nucleotides: 14. Written as DNA, the CDR3 is TGTGCCAGCAGTTTATCGAACTTCCCGGGACAGGGGTTTTTCGGGGAGCTGTTTTTT. Translation: CASSLSNFPGQGFFGELFF.

The rearrangement uses TRBV18 and TRBJ2-5; 8 bases fit TRBD2. CDR3 length: 14 amino acids. V lost 3 bases, J lost 3 bases, and 3 bases stayed unmatched. Germline lookup yields CDR1 KGHSH and CDR2 LQKENI. CDR3 DNA sequence: TGTGCCAGCTCACCTCTGCGGGGGGAAGAGACCCAGTACTTC. This translates into CASSPLRGEETQYF. The complete variable domain, with remaining parts taken from reference TRBV18 and TRBJ2-5, reads NAGVMQNPRHLVRRRGQEARLRCSPMKGHSHVYWYRQLPEEGLKFMVYLQKENIIDESGMPKERFSAEFPKEGPSILRIQQVVRGDSAAYFCASSPLRGEETQYFGPGTRLLVL.

In this sample, this clonotype turned up a few times. V usage is TRBV10-3 and J usage is TRBJ1-1; 12 bases are shared with TRBD1. With V trimmed by 4 bases and J by 7 bases, 7 bases remained unmatched. The CDR3 totals 15 residues. CDR1 is ENHRY and CDR2 is SYGVKD in the germline V gene. The CDR3 here is CAISALGQGADEAFF. CDR3 bases: TGTGCCATCAGTGCATTGGGACAGGGGGCGGATGAAGCTTTCTTT.

This clonotype was found a few times. The gene calls are TRBV4-3 and TRBJ1-5; D remains unclear. V gave up 3 bases and J gave up 1 base, with 7 bases separating them. CDR3 size: 14 residues. Germline values: CDR1 LGHNA, CDR2 YSLEER. This chain's CDR3 is CASSHGRSNQPQHF. As DNA, the CDR3 is TGCGCCAGCAGCCACGGCAGAAGCAATCAGCCCCAGCATTTT.

This clonotype was counted between two and nine times. This chain links TRBV2 with TRBJ1-1, with 7 positions matching TRBD1. Trimming took 11 bases from V and 3 from J; bases not matched to a gene: 9. Germline-derived CDR1 and CDR2 are SNHLY and FYNNEI. This CDR3 comprises 13 residues. For the CDR3, the DNA is TGTGCCGCAACTAGGGGGCGGTACACTGAAGCTTTCTTT. As protein: CAATRGRYTEAFF.

This clonotype has ten or more counts. The J gene is TRBJ1-5, the V gene TRBV27, with D uncertain. This CDR3 contains 13 residues. Germline V gene lookup returns CDR1 MNHEY and CDR2 SMNVEV (reference sequence). V was clipped by 8 bases and J by 0 bases, with 8 bases between them. In nucleotides, the CDR3 is TGTGCCAGCTCTATTCTTAGCAATCAGCCCCAGCATTTT. Translating it yields CASSILSNQPQHF.

This clonotype has just a few counts. This chain links TRBV20-1 with TRBJ2-7; TRBD1 agrees at 9 bases. Unmatched junction bases numbered 5, after V lost 0 bases and J lost 5 bases. This CDR3 has 14 amino acids. CDR1 and CDR2 (germline): DFQATT, SNEGSKA (reference sequence). Here the CDR3 DNA reads TGCAGTGCTAGAGACCCGGGACAGGGTCACGAGCAGTACTTC. It encodes CSARDPGQGHEQYF.

This clonotype was picked up a small number of times. The chain is built from TRBV6-1 and TRBJ1-3, with D perhaps TRBD1 (6 bases). CDR3 length: 15 residues. V shed 5 bases and J shed 2 bases, with 13 bases lying between them. Germline V lookup: CDR1 MNHNS, CDR2 SASEGT. The CDR3 loop is CASSNARGTGNTIYF. The CDR3 DNA sequence: TGTGCCAGCAGTAACGCCAGGGGAACTGGAAACACCATATATTTT.

There are a few counts of this clonotype. The rearrangement uses TRBV5-1 and TRBJ2-4; 8 bases line up with TRBD2. The CDR3 spans 17 residues. V was clipped by 4 bases and J by 2 bases; unmatched bases: 11. Germline CDR1 is SGHRS and CDR2 is YFSETQ. CDR3 sequence (DNA): TGCGCCAGCAGCCACGGCGGGGGGCGCATAACCAAAAACATTCAGTACTTC. Translating it yields CASSHGGGRITKNIQYF.

This clonotype was detected ten times or more. The genes are TRBV29-1 and TRBJ2-4; D gene ambiguous. CDR1 SQVTM and CDR2 ANQGSEA come from the germline V gene. Trimming cost V 4 bases and J 0 bases, with 7 bases left between them. CDR3 length equals 13 residues. The CDR3 reads CSVVEIAKNIQYF. CDR3 sequence (DNA): TGCAGCGTTGTGGAGATAGCCAAAAACATTCAGTACTTC.

V usage is TRBV16 and J usage is TRBJ2-7; no reliable D call. Germline assignment: CDR1 KGHSY and CDR2 FQNENV. This CDR3 region has 12 residues. V gave up 2 bases and J gave up 4 bases, with 6 bases separating them. Here the CDR3 DNA reads TGTGCCAGCAGCCAAACCCGATACGAGCAGTACTTC. The encoded protein is CASSQTRYEQYF.

The chain combines TRBV15 with TRBJ2-3, with no clear D. Trimming removed 0 bases from V and 0 bases from J, with 10 bases in between. CDR3 size: 16 residues. Germline CDR1 and CDR2: LNHNV and YYDKDF (reference sequence). The CDR3 bases are TGTGCCACCAGCAGAGATTCCGGCCGGAGCACAGATACGCAGTATTTT. Amino acid sequence: CATSRDSGRSTDTQYF.

The J gene is TRBJ2-2, the V gene TRBV6-1; D is unclear. CDR1 is MNHNS, CDR2 SASEGT, per germline. Between the trimmed V and J ends, which lost 7 bases and 5 bases, there was a span of 14 bases. The CDR3 extends over 14 amino acids. The DNA of the CDR3 is TGTGCCAGCACCGAGGAACCTTTTACCGGGGAGCTGTTTTTT. Amino acid sequence: CASTEEPFTGELFF.